The rows below give T cell receptor beta chains drawn from one sample of a study of T cells in Graves' hyperthyroidism and ophthalmopathy. Each CDR3 protein is one row after TCRdb ran MiXCR on the multiplex PCR reads. The repertoire holds a few hundred thousand distinct CDR3 sequences, with 15% to 18% as singletons. Sequences were obtained from blood. Receptors originate from a woman between 18 and 29 years old with Graves' hyperthyroidism. CDR3s include the opening cysteine and the closing phenylalanine or tryptophan. The order of the fields is D gene, J gene, V gene, clone size, CDR3 protein, CDR3 DNA. D genes are given only for firm matches. Only part of the rows carry a size: once, few, many, or a class if the clone is expanded.

d_call: -; j_call: TRBJ1-4; v_call: TRBV12-3/TRBV12-4; clone_size: few; cdr3_aa: CASTWGDTGEKLFF; cdr3_nt: TGTGCCAGCACCTGGGGGGACACGGGAGAAAAACTGTTTTTT
d_call: -; j_call: TRBJ1-5; v_call: TRBV12-3/TRBV12-4; clone_size: -; cdr3_aa: CASSSPGSGHQPQHF; cdr3_nt: TGTGCCAGCAGTTCTCCCGGTTCGGGACATCAGCCCCAGCATTTT
d_call: -; j_call: TRBJ1-3; v_call: TRBV7-8; clone_size: many; cdr3_aa: CASSRGRLTGYPGNTIYF; cdr3_nt: TGTGCCAGCAGCCGAGGCCGGCTAACAGGGTATCCTGGAAACACCATATATTTT
d_call: TRBD2; j_call: TRBJ2-1; v_call: TRBV10-3; clone_size: many; cdr3_aa: CAISGREGRDNEQFF; cdr3_nt: TGTGCCATCAGTGGGCGGGAGGGCCGTGACAATGAGCAGTTCTTC
d_call: -; j_call: TRBJ1-2; v_call: TRBV18; clone_size: many; cdr3_aa: CASSPPSVTNYGYTF; cdr3_nt: TGTGCCAGCTCACCACCGTCCGTTACTAACTATGGCTACACCTTC
d_call: TRBD1; j_call: TRBJ1-6; v_call: TRBV6-1; clone_size: few; cdr3_aa: CASRLRDRVYLSSYNSPLHF; cdr3_nt: TGTGCCAGCAGGCTGCGGGACAGGGTTTACCTAAGCTCCTATAATTCACCCCTCCACTTT
d_call: TRBD2; j_call: TRBJ2-2; v_call: TRBV5-6; clone_size: -; cdr3_aa: CASSTPGLAGGTGELFF; cdr3_nt: TGTGCCAGCAGTACGCCGGGACTAGCGGGGGGCACCGGGGAGCTGTTTTTT
d_call: TRBD1; j_call: TRBJ2-5; v_call: TRBV12-3/TRBV12-4; clone_size: many; cdr3_aa: CATQGQLQETQYF; cdr3_nt: TGTGCCACCCAGGGACAGCTCCAAGAGACCCAGTACTTC
d_call: TRBD1; j_call: TRBJ2-1; v_call: TRBV12-3/TRBV12-4; clone_size: many; cdr3_aa: CASSPTDRGLYNEQFF; cdr3_nt: TGTGCCAGCAGTCCGACGGACAGGGGCCTCTACAATGAGCAGTTCTTC
d_call: TRBD2; j_call: TRBJ2-5; v_call: TRBV7-8; clone_size: -; cdr3_aa: CASSLELGLAGVQETQYF; cdr3_nt: TGTGCCAGCAGCTTAGAACTTGGACTAGCGGGGGTACAAGAGACCCAGTACTTC
d_call: -; j_call: TRBJ1-6; v_call: TRBV2; clone_size: -; cdr3_aa: CASSLYRDYNSPLHF; cdr3_nt: TGTGCCAGCAGTTTATACAGGGACTATAATTCACCCCTCCACTTT
d_call: -; j_call: TRBJ1-6; v_call: TRBV7-6; clone_size: -; cdr3_aa: CASSLYRGTSNSPLHF; cdr3_nt: TGTGCCAGCAGCTTATATCGCGGGACATCTAATTCACCCCTCCACTTT
d_call: -; j_call: TRBJ2-7; v_call: TRBV30; clone_size: once; cdr3_aa: CAWSVLGKEQYF; cdr3_nt: TGTGCCTGGAGTGTACTCGGGAAAGAGCAGTACTTC
d_call: TRBD1; j_call: TRBJ1-2; v_call: TRBV10-3; clone_size: many; cdr3_aa: CAMGTGGVDGYTF; cdr3_nt: TGTGCCATGGGGACAGGGGGAGTGGATGGCTACACCTTC
d_call: TRBD1; j_call: TRBJ2-5; v_call: TRBV27; clone_size: many; cdr3_aa: CASSLFRQGETQYF; cdr3_nt: TGTGCCAGCAGTTTATTCCGACAGGGGGAGACCCAGTACTTC
d_call: TRBD2; j_call: TRBJ2-7; v_call: TRBV4-1; clone_size: many; cdr3_aa: CASSQVGGLAGEQYF; cdr3_nt: TGCGCCAGCAGCCAAGTGGGGGGGCTAGCGGGGGAGCAGTACTTC
d_call: -; j_call: TRBJ2-1; v_call: TRBV30; clone_size: -; cdr3_aa: CAWSRVGYNEQFF; cdr3_nt: TGTGCCTGGAGTAGGGTCGGGTACAATGAGCAGTTCTTC
d_call: -; j_call: TRBJ1-2; v_call: TRBV7-2; clone_size: few; cdr3_aa: CASSTYREGSYGYTF; cdr3_nt: TGTGCCAGCAGCACCTACAGGGAAGGGTCCTATGGCTACACCTTC
d_call: -; j_call: TRBJ2-1; v_call: TRBV6-1; clone_size: many; cdr3_aa: CASSVTASSYNEQFF; cdr3_nt: TGTGCCAGCAGTGTAACAGCGAGCTCCTACAATGAGCAGTTCTTC
d_call: -; j_call: TRBJ1-2; v_call: TRBV29-1; clone_size: -; cdr3_aa: CSVARRQVLYGYTF; cdr3_nt: TGCAGCGTTGCCCGTCGACAGGTTCTCTATGGCTACACCTTC
d_call: TRBD2; j_call: TRBJ2-3; v_call: TRBV2; clone_size: many; cdr3_aa: CASSGGGFAGDTQYF; cdr3_nt: TGTGCCAGCAGTGGCGGGGGGTTCGCGGGAGATACGCAGTATTTT
d_call: TRBD2; j_call: TRBJ2-1; v_call: TRBV20-1; clone_size: many; cdr3_aa: CSAPPSGGYNEQFF; cdr3_nt: TGCAGTGCTCCCCCTAGCGGAGGATACAATGAGCAGTTCTTC
d_call: -; j_call: TRBJ2-7; v_call: TRBV20-1; clone_size: many; cdr3_aa: CSALPSGGLTFYEQYF; cdr3_nt: TGCAGTGCCCTCCCTTCTGGCGGGCTGACTTTCTACGAGCAGTACTTC
d_call: -; j_call: TRBJ2-1; v_call: TRBV7-3; clone_size: many; cdr3_aa: CASSPYPGAGNEQFF; cdr3_nt: TGTGCCAGCAGCCCCTATCCGGGAGCCGGCAATGAGCAGTTCTTC
d_call: -; j_call: TRBJ2-7; v_call: TRBV2; clone_size: many; cdr3_aa: CASSEAPDTSPEQYF; cdr3_nt: TGTGCCAGCAGTGAAGCCCCGGACACGTCCCCCGAGCAGTACTTC
d_call: -; j_call: TRBJ1-5; v_call: TRBV12-5; clone_size: -; cdr3_aa: CASGLVRFQQGSNQPQHF; cdr3_nt: TGTGCTAGTGGTTTGGTACGGTTCCAACAGGGTTCCAATCAGCCCCAGCATTTT
d_call: TRBD2; j_call: TRBJ2-3; v_call: TRBV11-1; clone_size: many; cdr3_aa: CASSSLGLAGSTDTQYF; cdr3_nt: TGTGCCAGCAGCTCCCTCGGCCTAGCGGGGAGCACAGATACGCAGTATTTT
d_call: TRBD1; j_call: TRBJ2-1; v_call: TRBV7-9; clone_size: many; cdr3_aa: CASSQAGQGRQGEQFF; cdr3_nt: TGTGCCAGCAGCCAAGCGGGACAGGGGAGGCAGGGTGAGCAGTTCTTC
d_call: -; j_call: TRBJ2-5; v_call: TRBV6-1; clone_size: many; cdr3_aa: CATRQGPMIQETQYF; cdr3_nt: TGTGCCACCCGTCAGGGGCCGATGATACAAGAGACCCAGTACTTC
d_call: -; j_call: TRBJ2-1; v_call: TRBV2; clone_size: many; cdr3_aa: CASSPAIKTRNEQFF; cdr3_nt: TGTGCCAGCAGTCCGGCTATCAAGACCCGAAATGAGCAGTTCTTC
d_call: -; j_call: TRBJ1-5; v_call: TRBV2; clone_size: few; cdr3_aa: CASRRDNLEQPQHF; cdr3_nt: TGTGCCAGCAGACGAGACAATCTCGAGCAGCCCCAGCATTTT
d_call: -; j_call: TRBJ1-1; v_call: TRBV7-9; clone_size: many; cdr3_aa: CASSPTITEAFF; cdr3_nt: TGTGCCAGCAGCCCTACTATCACTGAAGCTTTCTTT
d_call: -; j_call: TRBJ1-5; v_call: TRBV2; clone_size: -; cdr3_aa: CASSHGPRRIAYSNQPQHF; cdr3_nt: TGTGCCAGCAGCCACGGGCCCCGAAGGATTGCCTATAGCAATCAGCCCCAGCATTTT
d_call: -; j_call: TRBJ1-2; v_call: TRBV20-1; clone_size: -; cdr3_aa: CSVTPGDGYGYTF; cdr3_nt: TGCAGTGTTACCCCGGGGGACGGCTATGGCTACACCTTC
d_call: TRBD2; j_call: TRBJ2-1; v_call: TRBV20-1; clone_size: -; cdr3_aa: CSARPVTSSLFQNEQFF; cdr3_nt: TGCAGTGCTAGACCCGTGACTAGCTCTTTGTTCCAGAATGAGCAGTTCTTC
d_call: -; j_call: TRBJ1-6; v_call: TRBV12-3/TRBV12-4; clone_size: many; cdr3_aa: CAVLQMGNSPLHF; cdr3_nt: TGTGCCGTACTCCAGATGGGGAATTCACCCCTCCACTTT
d_call: TRBD1; j_call: TRBJ1-3; v_call: TRBV5-5; clone_size: few; cdr3_aa: CASSRLPGQGAGNTIYF; cdr3_nt: TGTGCCAGCAGCCGTCTCCCGGGACAGGGGGCCGGGAACACCATATATTTT
d_call: -; j_call: TRBJ2-2; v_call: TRBV30; clone_size: -; cdr3_aa: CAWNVRGYTGELFF; cdr3_nt: TGTGCCTGGAATGTTAGGGGTTACACCGGGGAGCTGTTTTTT
d_call: TRBD1; j_call: TRBJ2-6; v_call: TRBV5-6; clone_size: -; cdr3_aa: CASSLNRGLAGANVLTF; cdr3_nt: TGTGCCAGCAGCTTGAACAGGGGGCTGGCTGGGGCCAACGTCCTGACTTTC
d_call: TRBD2; j_call: TRBJ2-5; v_call: TRBV3-1; clone_size: -; cdr3_aa: CASSLPGLAGVETQYF; cdr3_nt: TGTGCCAGCAGCCTTCCGGGACTAGCGGGGGTAGAGACCCAGTACTTC
d_call: -; j_call: TRBJ1-1; v_call: TRBV28; clone_size: many; cdr3_aa: CASSAYGTEAFF; cdr3_nt: TGTGCCAGCAGTGCCTACGGCACTGAAGCTTTCTTT
d_call: -; j_call: TRBJ2-1; v_call: TRBV5-6; clone_size: -; cdr3_aa: CASSFRDPLNEQFF; cdr3_nt: TGTGCCAGCAGCTTTAGGGATCCCCTCAATGAGCAGTTCTTC
d_call: -; j_call: TRBJ2-3; v_call: TRBV7-9; clone_size: few; cdr3_aa: CASTVAYSTDTQYF; cdr3_nt: TGTGCCAGCACCGTGGCGTATAGCACAGATACGCAGTATTTT
d_call: TRBD2; j_call: TRBJ2-1; v_call: TRBV7-9; clone_size: few; cdr3_aa: CASSPPGLADNEQFF; cdr3_nt: TGTGCCAGCAGCCCGCCGGGACTAGCGGACAATGAGCAGTTCTTC
d_call: TRBD2; j_call: TRBJ2-7; v_call: TRBV20-1; clone_size: -; cdr3_aa: CGARDLGRENEQYF; cdr3_nt: TGCGGTGCTAGAGATCTTGGGAGGGAAAACGAGCAGTACTTC
d_call: -; j_call: TRBJ2-3; v_call: TRBV28; clone_size: many; cdr3_aa: CASSWAQGTDTQYF; cdr3_nt: TGTGCCAGCAGTTGGGCGCAGGGAACAGATACGCAGTATTTT
d_call: -; j_call: TRBJ2-3; v_call: TRBV28; clone_size: many; cdr3_aa: CASSQLPNTQYF; cdr3_nt: TGTGCCAGCAGCCAGCTGCCTAATACGCAGTATTTT
d_call: TRBD1; j_call: TRBJ2-7; v_call: TRBV5-1; clone_size: many; cdr3_aa: CASSAGTGHYEQYF; cdr3_nt: TGCGCCAGCAGCGCCGGGACAGGGCACTACGAGCAGTACTTC